This TCR beta chain comes out of a study of Japanese encephalitis immunity and Zika vaccine responses. Study details: Participants got three 5.0 ug alum-adjuvanted ZPIV doses at weeks 0, 4, 28. Predicted epitopes under 50 nM were chosen as overlapping ZIKV 15-mers.

By frequency in the sample, this clonotype is large. For about 6 days, PBMCs labeled with CFSE were cultured with peptide pools at roughly 1 ug/mL each. The sort collected unfixed, live, CD56-CD19-CD16-CD3+CD4+ CFSE-low proliferating CD4 T cells. Each TCRbeta library was pooled proportionally to its sorted cell count. TCRdb processed the 5' RACE reads anew with MiXCR; each CDR3 protein has one entry. This table holds over 300 distinct CDR3 sequences, about 3% found once. Trimming left V 5 bases short and J 0 bases short, with 7 bases between. The CDR3 runs to 13 residues. This sequence was found in an adult man who received an inactivated Zika virus vaccine. The chain uses TRBV12-3 or TRBV12-4 and TRBJ2-5; D unclear. Sequenced here: antigen-activated CD4+ T cells from blood, cultured, sampled during a Zika inactivated vaccine study. CDR3 sequence: CASSPLNQETQYF. The CDR3 DNA reads as TGTGCCAGCAGTCCCCTGAACCAAGAGACCCAGTACTTC.